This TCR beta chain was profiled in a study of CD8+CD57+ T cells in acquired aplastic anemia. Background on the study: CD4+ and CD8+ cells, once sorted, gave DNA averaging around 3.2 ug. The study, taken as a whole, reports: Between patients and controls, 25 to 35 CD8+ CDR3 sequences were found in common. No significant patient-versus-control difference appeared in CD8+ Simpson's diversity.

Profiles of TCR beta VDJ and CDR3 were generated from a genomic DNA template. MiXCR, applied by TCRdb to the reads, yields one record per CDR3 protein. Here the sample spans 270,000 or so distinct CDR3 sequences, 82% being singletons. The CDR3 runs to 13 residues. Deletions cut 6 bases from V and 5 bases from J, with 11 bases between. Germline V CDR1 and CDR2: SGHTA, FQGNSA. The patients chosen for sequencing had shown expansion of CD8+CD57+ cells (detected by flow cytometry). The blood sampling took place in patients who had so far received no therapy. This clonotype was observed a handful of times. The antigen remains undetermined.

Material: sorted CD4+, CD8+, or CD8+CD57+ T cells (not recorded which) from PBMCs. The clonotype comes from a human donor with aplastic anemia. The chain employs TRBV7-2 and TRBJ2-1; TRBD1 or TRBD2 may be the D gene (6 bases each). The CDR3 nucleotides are TGTGCCAGCAGACTTAGGGGGGACAATGAGCAGTTCTTC. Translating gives CASRLRGDNEQFF.